This T cell receptor (beta chain) was found in a study of Graves' ophthalmopathy and Graves' hyperthyroidism. Whole-study findings and limits: Most expanded thyroid clonotypes above 0.001 frequency also appeared in blood.

The germline V gene has CDR1 SGHNT and CDR2 YYREEE (reference sequence). The CDR3 loop spans 13 amino acids. Turning to this clonotype: Antigen specificity is unknown. One junction end disagrees with the germline gene, perhaps due to a read error.

The study amplified TCR beta CDR3 regions using RNA transcripts. Second-round multiplex PCR followed a first-round RT-PCR using HTBI primers. TCRdb ran MiXCR on the multiplex PCR reads and lists one entry per CDR3 protein. The sample records 500,000 to 600,000 distinct CDR3 sequences, 39% being singletons. The clonotype originates from an adult man with Graves' hyperthyroidism. The V gene is TRBV5-4, the J gene TRBJ2-6, with TRBD2 identical over 7 bases. Sequenced input: peripheral blood or thyroid tissue (not recorded which). In nucleotides, the CDR3 is TGTGCCAGCGCATCCCGGGGGGATGGGACTGAAGCTTTC. Amino acids: CASASRGDGTEAF.